The clone carrying this T cell receptor beta chain ranks as medium-sized (0.01 to 0.1%). Its antigen is undetermined. This CDR3 spans 14 amino acids. The V gene lost 6 bases and the J gene lost 1 base, with 11 bases spanning the gap. Germline lookup yields CDR1 SGHKS and CDR2 YYEKEE (reference sequence). This sample was taken from a study of T and B cells in COVID-19 patients. Study-level background: COVID-19 patients gave peripheral blood either during active infection or after recovery. General study results and limits: Sorted SARS-CoV-2-responsive or tetramer+ T cells and CD4+, regulatory and CD8+ subsets were not yet sequenced. Patients with COVID-19 reportedly showed strongly skewed T cell receptor beta variable and joining gene usage.

TRB rearrangements were amplified by multiplex PCR with BIOMED2 TRB-A/B primers. TCRdb re-called the multiplex PCR reads with MiXCR, one entry per CDR3 protein. The profile shows some 5,000 distinct CDR3 sequences, under 30% of them singletons. From blood, about 250-550 ng of genomic DNA served as TRB template. The clonotype originates from a human donor with active COVID-19. Material for sequencing was blood. The chain has TRBV5-5 and TRBJ2-1; D is uncertain. The CDR3 coding sequence is TGTGCCAGCAATAGACTGCAGTCCTACAATGAGCAGTTCTTC. Translating gives CASNRLQSYNEQFF. Drawing the rest from reference TRBV5-5 and TRBJ2-1, the complete variable domain is DAGVTQSPTHLIKTRGQQVTLRCSPISGHKSVSWYQQVLGQGPQFIFQYYEKEERGRGNFPDRFSARQFPNYSSELNVNALLLGDSALYLCASNRLQSYNEQFFGPGTRLTVL.